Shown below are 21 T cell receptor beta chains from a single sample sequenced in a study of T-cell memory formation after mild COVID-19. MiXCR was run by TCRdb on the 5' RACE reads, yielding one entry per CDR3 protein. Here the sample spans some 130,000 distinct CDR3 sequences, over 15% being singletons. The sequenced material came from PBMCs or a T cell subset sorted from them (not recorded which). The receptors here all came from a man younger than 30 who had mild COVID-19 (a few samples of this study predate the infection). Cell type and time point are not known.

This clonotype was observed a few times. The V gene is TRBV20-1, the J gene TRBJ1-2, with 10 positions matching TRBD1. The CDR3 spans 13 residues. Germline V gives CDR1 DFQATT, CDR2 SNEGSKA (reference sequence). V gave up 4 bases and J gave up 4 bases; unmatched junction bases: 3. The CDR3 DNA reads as TGCAGTGCTACGGGGACAGGGGCCTATGGCTACACCTTC. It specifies CSATGTGAYGYTF.

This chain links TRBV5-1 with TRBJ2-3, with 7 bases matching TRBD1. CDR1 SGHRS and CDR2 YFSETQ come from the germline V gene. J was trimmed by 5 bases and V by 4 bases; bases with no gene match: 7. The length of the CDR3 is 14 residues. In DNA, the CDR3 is TGCGCCAGCAGCCTAGGACAGGTTGGAGATACGCAGTATTTT. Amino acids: CASSLGQVGDTQYF.

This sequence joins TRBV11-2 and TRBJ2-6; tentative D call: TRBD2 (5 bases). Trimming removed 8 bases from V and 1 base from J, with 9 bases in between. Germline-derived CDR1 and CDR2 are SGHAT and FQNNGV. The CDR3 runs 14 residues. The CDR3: CASGLGSGANVLTF. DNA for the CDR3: TGTGCCAGCGGACTGGGGTCTGGGGCCAACGTCCTGACTTTC.

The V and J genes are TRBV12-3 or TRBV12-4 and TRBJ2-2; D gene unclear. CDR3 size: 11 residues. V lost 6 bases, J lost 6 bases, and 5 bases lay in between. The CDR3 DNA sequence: TGTGCCAGCAGAATATCCGGGGAGCTGTTTTTT. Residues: CASRISGELFF.

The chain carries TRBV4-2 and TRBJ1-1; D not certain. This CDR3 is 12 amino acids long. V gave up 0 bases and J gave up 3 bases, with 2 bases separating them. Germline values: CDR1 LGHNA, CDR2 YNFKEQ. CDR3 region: CASSQEDTEAFF. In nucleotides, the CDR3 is TGTGCCAGCAGCCAAGAAGACACTGAAGCTTTCTTT.

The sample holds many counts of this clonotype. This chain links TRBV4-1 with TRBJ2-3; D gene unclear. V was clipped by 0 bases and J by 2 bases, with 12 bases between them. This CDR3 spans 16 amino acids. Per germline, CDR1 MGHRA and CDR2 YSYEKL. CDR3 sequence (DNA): TGCGCCAGCAGCCAAGAGACGGCCCCTAACACAGATACGCAGTATTTT. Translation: CASSQETAPNTDTQYF.

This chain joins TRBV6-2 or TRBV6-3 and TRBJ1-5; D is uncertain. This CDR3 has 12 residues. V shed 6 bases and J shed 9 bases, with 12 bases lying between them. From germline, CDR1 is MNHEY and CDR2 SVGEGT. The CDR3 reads CASRYGNRPQHF. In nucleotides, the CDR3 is TGTGCCAGCAGATACGGGAACCGGCCCCAGCATTTT.

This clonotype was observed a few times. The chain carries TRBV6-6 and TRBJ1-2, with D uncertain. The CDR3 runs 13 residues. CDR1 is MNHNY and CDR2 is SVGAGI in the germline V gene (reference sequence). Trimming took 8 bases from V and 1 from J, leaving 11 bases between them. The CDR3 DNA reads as TGTGCCAGCGGTCAGATTCGTAACTATGGCTACACCTTC. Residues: CASGQIRNYGYTF.

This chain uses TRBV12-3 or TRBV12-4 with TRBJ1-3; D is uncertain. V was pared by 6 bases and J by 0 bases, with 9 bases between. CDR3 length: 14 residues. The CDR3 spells CASRVPSSGNTIYF. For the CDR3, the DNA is TGTGCCAGCAGAGTCCCGAGCTCTGGAAACACCATATATTTT.

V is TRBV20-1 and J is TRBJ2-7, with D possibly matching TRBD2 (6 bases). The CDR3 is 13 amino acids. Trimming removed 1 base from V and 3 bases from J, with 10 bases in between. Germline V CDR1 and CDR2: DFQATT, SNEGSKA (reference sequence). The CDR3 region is CSARAGDNYEQYV. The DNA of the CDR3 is TGCAGTGCTAGAGCGGGGGATAACTACGAGCAGTACGTC.

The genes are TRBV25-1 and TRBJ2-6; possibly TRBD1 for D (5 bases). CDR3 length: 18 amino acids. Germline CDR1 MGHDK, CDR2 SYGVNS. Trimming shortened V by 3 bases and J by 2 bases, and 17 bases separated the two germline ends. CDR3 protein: CASSDGPTGRTGANVLTF. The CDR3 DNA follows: TGTGCCAGCAGTGATGGGCCCACAGGCCGTACTGGGGCCAACGTCCTGACTTTC.

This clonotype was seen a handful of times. The CDR3 sequence: CASSSGLGGETQYF. The DNA for the CDR3 is TGTGCCAGCAGTTCGGGACTTGGGGGAGAGACCCAGTACTTC. This chain links TRBV12-3 or TRBV12-4 with TRBJ2-5; maybe TRBD2 (6 bases). The length of the CDR3 is 14 residues. The V end was cut by 4 bases, the J end by 4 bases, with 13 bases between.

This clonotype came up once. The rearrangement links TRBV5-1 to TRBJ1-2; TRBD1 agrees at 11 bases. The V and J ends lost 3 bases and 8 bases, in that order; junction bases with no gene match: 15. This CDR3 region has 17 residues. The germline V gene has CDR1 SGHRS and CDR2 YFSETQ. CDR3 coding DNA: TGCGCCAGCAGCTCAGGTGGGACAGGGGGGATTGGAATCGGCTACACCTTC. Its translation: CASSSGGTGGIGIGYTF.

CDR3 region: CASSPRVGARFGYTF. The CDR3 DNA sequence: TGTGCCAGCAGCCCGAGGGTCGGGGCGCGTTTTGGGTACACCTTC. The gene calls are TRBV27 and TRBJ1-2; a weak D match, TRBD1 (5 bases). The germline V gene encodes CDR1 MNHEY and CDR2 SMNVEV (reference sequence). There are 15 residues in the CDR3. V was pared by 6 bases and J by 11 bases, with 25 bases between.

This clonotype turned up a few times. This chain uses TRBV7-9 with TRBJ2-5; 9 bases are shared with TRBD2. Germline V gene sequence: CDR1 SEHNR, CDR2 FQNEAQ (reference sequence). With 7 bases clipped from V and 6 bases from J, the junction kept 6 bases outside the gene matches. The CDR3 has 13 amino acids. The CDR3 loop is CASTLAGIQTQYF. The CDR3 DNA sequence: TGTGCCAGCACCCTAGCGGGGATTCAGACCCAGTACTTC.

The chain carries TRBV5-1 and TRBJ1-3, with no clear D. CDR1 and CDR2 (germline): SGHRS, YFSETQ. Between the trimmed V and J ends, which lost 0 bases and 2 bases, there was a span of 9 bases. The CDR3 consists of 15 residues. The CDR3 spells CASSLGSGAGNTIYF. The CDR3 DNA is TGCGCCAGCAGCTTGGGGTCGGGTGCTGGAAACACCATATATTTT.

The CDR3 loop is CASSLGTGRTNYGYTF. The CDR3 coding sequence is TGTGCCAGCAGCTTAGGGACAGGGAGAACTAACTATGGCTACACCTTC. The chain couples TRBV7-9 to TRBJ1-2; 8 nucleotides agree with TRBD1. With V trimmed by 1 base and J by 0 bases, 4 bases remained unmatched. This CDR3 has 16 amino acids. Germline V lookup: CDR1 SEHNR, CDR2 FQNEAQ (reference sequence). The full variable domain, completed using reference TRBV7-9 and TRBJ1-2, is DTGVSQNPRHKITKRGQNVTFRCDPISEHNRLYWYRQTLGQGPEFLTYFQNEAQLEKSRLLSDRFSAERPKGSFSTLEIQRTEQGDSAMYLCASSLGTGRTNYGYTFGSGTRLTVV.

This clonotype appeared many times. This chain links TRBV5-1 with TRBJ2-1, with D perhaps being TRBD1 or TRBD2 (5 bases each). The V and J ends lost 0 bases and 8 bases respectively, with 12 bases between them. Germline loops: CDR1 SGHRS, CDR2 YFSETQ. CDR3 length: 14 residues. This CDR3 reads CASSLVSGTDEQFF. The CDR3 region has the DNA TGCGCCAGCAGCTTGGTATCAGGGACCGATGAGCAGTTCTTC.

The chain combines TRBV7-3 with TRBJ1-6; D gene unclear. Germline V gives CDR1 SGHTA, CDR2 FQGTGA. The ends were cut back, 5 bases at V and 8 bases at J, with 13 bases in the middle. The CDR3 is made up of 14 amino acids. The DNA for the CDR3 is TGTGCCAGCAGCCCGAGCGGACGGGATTCACCCCTCCACTTT. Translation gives CASSPSGRDSPLHF. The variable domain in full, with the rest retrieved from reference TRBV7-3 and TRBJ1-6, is GAGVSQTPSNKVTEKGKYVELRCDPISGHTALYWYRQSLGQGPEFLIYFQGTGAADDSGLPNDRFFAVRPEGSVSTLKIQRTERGDSAVYLCASSPSGRDSPLHFGNGTRLTVT.

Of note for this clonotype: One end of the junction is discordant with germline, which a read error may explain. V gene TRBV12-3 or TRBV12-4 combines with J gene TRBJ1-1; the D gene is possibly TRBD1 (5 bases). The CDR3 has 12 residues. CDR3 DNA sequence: TGTGCCAGCAGTTTAGCGAGTACGGGGGGAAACTTT. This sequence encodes CASSLASTGGNF.

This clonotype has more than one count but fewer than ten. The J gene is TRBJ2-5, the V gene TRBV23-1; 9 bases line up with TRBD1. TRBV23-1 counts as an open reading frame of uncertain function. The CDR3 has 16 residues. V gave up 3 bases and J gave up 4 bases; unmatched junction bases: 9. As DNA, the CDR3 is TGCGCCAGCAGTCACCACAGGGGGCGTTTTCGAGAGACCCAGTACTTC. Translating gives CASSHHRGRFRETQYF.